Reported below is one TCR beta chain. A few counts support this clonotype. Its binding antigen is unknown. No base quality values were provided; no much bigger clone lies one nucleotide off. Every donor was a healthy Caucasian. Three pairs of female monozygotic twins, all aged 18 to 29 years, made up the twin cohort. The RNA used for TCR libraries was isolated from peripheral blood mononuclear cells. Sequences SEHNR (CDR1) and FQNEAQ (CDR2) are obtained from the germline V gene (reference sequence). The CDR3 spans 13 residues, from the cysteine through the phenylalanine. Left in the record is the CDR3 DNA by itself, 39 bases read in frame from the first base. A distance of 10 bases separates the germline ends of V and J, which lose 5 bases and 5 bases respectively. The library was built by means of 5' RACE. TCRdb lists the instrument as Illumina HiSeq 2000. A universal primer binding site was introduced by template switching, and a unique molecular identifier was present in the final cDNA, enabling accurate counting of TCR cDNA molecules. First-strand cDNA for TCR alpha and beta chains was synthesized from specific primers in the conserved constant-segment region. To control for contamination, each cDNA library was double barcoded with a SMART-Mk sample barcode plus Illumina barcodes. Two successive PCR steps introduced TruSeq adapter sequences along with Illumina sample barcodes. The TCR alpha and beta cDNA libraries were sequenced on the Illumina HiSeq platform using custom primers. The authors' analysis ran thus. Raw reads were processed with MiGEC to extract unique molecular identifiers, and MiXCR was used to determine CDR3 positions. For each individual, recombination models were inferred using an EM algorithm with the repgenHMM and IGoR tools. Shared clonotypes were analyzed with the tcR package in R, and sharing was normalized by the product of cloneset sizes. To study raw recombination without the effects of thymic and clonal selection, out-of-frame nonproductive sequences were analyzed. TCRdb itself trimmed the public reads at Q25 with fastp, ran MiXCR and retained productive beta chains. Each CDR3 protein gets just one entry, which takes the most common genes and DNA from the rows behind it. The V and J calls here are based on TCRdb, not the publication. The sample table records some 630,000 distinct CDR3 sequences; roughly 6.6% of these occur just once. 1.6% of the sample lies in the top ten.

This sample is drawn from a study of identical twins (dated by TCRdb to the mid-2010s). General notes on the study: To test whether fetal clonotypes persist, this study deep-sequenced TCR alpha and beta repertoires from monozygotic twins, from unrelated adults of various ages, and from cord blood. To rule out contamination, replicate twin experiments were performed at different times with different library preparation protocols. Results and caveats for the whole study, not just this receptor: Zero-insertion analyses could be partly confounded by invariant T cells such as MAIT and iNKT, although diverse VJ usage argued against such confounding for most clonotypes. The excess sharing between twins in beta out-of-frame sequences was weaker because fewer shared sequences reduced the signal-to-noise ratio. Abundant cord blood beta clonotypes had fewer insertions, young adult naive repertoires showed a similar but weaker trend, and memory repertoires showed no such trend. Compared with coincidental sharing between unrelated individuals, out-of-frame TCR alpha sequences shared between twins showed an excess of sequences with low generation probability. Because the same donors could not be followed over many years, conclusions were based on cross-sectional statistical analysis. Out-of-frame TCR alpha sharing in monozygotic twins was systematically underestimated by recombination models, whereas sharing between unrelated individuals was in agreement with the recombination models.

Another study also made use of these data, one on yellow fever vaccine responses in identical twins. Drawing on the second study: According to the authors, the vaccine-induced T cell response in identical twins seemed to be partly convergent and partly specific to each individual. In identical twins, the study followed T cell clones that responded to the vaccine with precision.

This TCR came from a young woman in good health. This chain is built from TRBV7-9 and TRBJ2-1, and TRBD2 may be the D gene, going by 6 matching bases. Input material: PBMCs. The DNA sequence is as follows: TGTGCCAGCAGCCGGGACTTCAACAATGAGCAGTTCTTC. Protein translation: CASSRDFNNEQFF.